These 15 T cell receptor beta chains share one sample of origin, sequenced in a study of immune heterogeneity within non-small cell lung tumors. Bulk tumor genomic DNA constituted the template, at around 610 ng per sample. Several biopsies per primary tumor were taken during surgery, spaced as far apart as possible. Patients went through curative surgery, and their non-small cell lung cancer was untreated and newly diagnosed. With 32 V and 13 J primers, multiplex PCR amplified the TCR beta CDR3. TCRdb reprocessed the multiplex PCR reads with MiXCR, giving one entry per CDR3 protein. Of about 22,000 distinct CDR3 sequences listed, about 26% are singletons. Sample: lung tumor tissue. These receptors originate from a man aged 35 to 55 with non-small cell lung cancer.

In the case of this clonotype: Compared with germline, one end of the junction differs, possibly owing to a read error. V is TRBV7-9 and J is TRBJ2-1; D is unclear. The CDR3 has 10 amino acids. Germline CDR1 and CDR2: SEHNR and FQNEAQ (reference sequence). The CDR3 sequence is CASGPGEKFF. The CDR3, as DNA: TGTGCCAGCGGCCCGGGTGAGAAGTTCTTC.

The J gene is TRBJ2-7, the V gene TRBV4-1, with D uncertain. Trimming took off 4 bases at V and 0 bases at J, with 10 bases between the two ends. The CDR3 has 14 amino acids. Germline assignment: CDR1 MGHRA and CDR2 YSYEKL. The CDR3 DNA sequence: TGCGCCAGCAGCCGCGCTAGTAACTCCTACGAGCAGTACTTC. Translating it yields CASSRASNSYEQYF.

On this clonotype itself: This may come from a read error, since a much larger clone is one base off. The V gene is TRBV19, the J gene TRBJ2-7; perhaps TRBD1 as D (5 bases). Germline-derived CDR1 and CDR2 are LNHDA and SQIVND (reference sequence). This CDR3 has 14 residues. CDR3 residues: CASSTQQASYEQNF. The CDR3 DNA reads TGTGCCAGTAGTACACAACAGGCTTCCTACGAGCAGAACTTC.

The rearrangement links TRBV18 to TRBJ1-2, with D maybe TRBD1 (6 bases). V shed 4 bases and J shed 0 bases, with 9 bases lying between them. CDR3 length: 14 residues. Germline CDR1 is KGHSH and CDR2 is LQKENI. This CDR3 reads CASSQAGANYGYTF. In nucleotides, the CDR3 is TGTGCCAGCTCACAAGCAGGGGCTAACTATGGCTACACCTTC.

This clonotype has a handful of counts. V gene TRBV4-1 combines with J gene TRBJ2-7, with 10 bases aligning to TRBD1. V lost 4 bases and J lost 2; bases outside the gene matches: 8. CDR1 MGHRA and CDR2 YSYEKL come from the germline V gene. The CDR3 runs 16 residues. Here the CDR3 DNA reads TGCGCCAGCAGCCGGGACTGGGGACAGGGGACCTACGAGCAGTACTTC. Translation gives CASSRDWGQGTYEQYF.

Concerning this clonotype: A clone one base away is much larger, so this may be a read error. V gene TRBV6-1 combines with J gene TRBJ2-7; D perhaps matches TRBD2 (5 bases). CDR1 is MNHNS and CDR2 is SASEGT in the germline V gene. This CDR3 has 13 amino acids. Trimming took 5 bases from V and 7 from J, leaving 15 bases between them. CDR3 nucleotides: TGTGCCAGCAGTACCTTGGACTGCACGGAGCAGTACTTC. Encoded protein: CASSTLDCTEQYF.

The CDR3 region is CPTPRGGGGTGELFF. The CDR3 DNA reads as TGTCCCACCCCCCGAGGGGGGGGGGGTACCGGGGAGCTGTTTTTT. The V gene is TRBV6-2 or TRBV6-3, the J gene TRBJ2-2, with a tentative D call TRBD2 (7 bases). From germline, CDR1 is MNHEY and CDR2 SVGEGT. The CDR3 sequence is 15 residues long.

This clonotype was counted many times. The chain is built from TRBV5-8 and TRBJ2-3; the match to TRBD2 covers 10 bases. The CDR3 length is 16 residues. Germline V gene sequence: CDR1 SGHTS, CDR2 YDEGEE. The V and J ends lost 3 bases and 0 bases, in that order; junction bases with no gene match: 4. CDR3 loop: CASSSGGLASTDTQYF. As DNA, the CDR3 is TGTGCCAGCAGCTCGGGGGGACTAGCGAGCACAGATACGCAGTATTTT. The variable domain in full, completed from reference TRBV5-8 and TRBJ2-3, reads EAGVTQSPTHLIKTRGQQATLRCSPISGHTSVYWYQQALGLGLQFLLWYDEGEERNRGNFPPRFSGRQFPNYSSELNVNALELEDSALYLCASSSGGLASTDTQYFGPGTRLTVL.

This clonotype was detected only a few times. The chain recombines TRBV18 with TRBJ1-5; no clear D. Germline V gives CDR1 KGHSH, CDR2 LQKENI. Trimming removed 4 bases from V and 3 bases from J, with 13 bases in between. This CDR3 contains 15 residues. As DNA, the CDR3 is TGTGCCAGCTCACAACGACGGGTGGACAATCAGCCCCAGCATTTT. It codes for CASSQRRVDNQPQHF.

This clonotype was seen at least ten times. The V and J genes are TRBV11-2 and TRBJ2-3; tentatively, D is TRBD1 (5 bases). The V gene lost 1 base and the J gene lost 0 bases, with 14 bases spanning the gap. Germline CDR1 is SGHAT and CDR2 is FQNNGV. The CDR3 spans 17 residues. The CDR3: CASSLVRGITSTDTQYF. The CDR3 DNA is TGTGCCAGCAGCTTAGTTAGGGGAATCACCAGCACAGATACGCAGTATTTT.

This clonotype has a count of ten or more. For the CDR3, the DNA is TGTGCCAGCAGTTTCCTACAGGCACAAGAGCAGTTCTTC. The encoded protein is CASSFLQAQEQFF. This rearrangement joins TRBV6-2 or TRBV6-3 to TRBJ2-1, with a possible D match to TRBD1 (5 bases). The CDR3 covers 13 residues. The germline V gene has CDR1 MNHEY and CDR2 SVGEGT. The V and J ends lost 4 bases and 10 bases respectively, with 14 bases between them.

This clonotype was detected a few times. This sequence joins TRBV3-1 and TRBJ1-1; D may be TRBD1 (5 bases). The CDR3 spans 12 residues. Germline CDR1 LGHDT, CDR2 YNNKEL (reference sequence). Trimming pared 5 bases from V and 10 bases from J, leaving 14 bases between. CDR3 loop: CASSGQGVRAFF. For the CDR3, the DNA is TGTGCCAGCAGCGGTCAGGGAGTTAGAGCTTTCTTT.

Regarding this clonotype: A single base separates this from a much larger clone, so it may be a read error. V is TRBV15 and J is TRBJ2-1; either TRBD1 or TRBD2 may fit D (5 bases each). Trimming took 0 bases from V and 3 from J, leaving 9 bases between them. Looked up from germline, CDR1 is LNHNV and CDR2 is YYDKDF (reference sequence). CDR3 size: 15 residues. The CDR3 reads CATSRDGANYNEQFF. Here the CDR3 DNA reads TGTGCCACCAGCAGAGACGGGGCGAACTACAATGAGCAGTTCTTC.

About this clonotype itself: A much bigger clone sits one base away, suggesting this may be a read error. The chain links TRBV6-1 to TRBJ1-1; perhaps TRBD1 as D (6 bases). Trimming shortened V by 6 bases and J by 5 bases, and 13 bases separated the two germline ends. The CDR3 is 13 amino acids. Germline loops: CDR1 MNHNS, CDR2 SASEGT. The chain's CDR3 is CASRSTGSTEAFF. The DNA for the CDR3 is TGTGCCAGCAGGTCTACAGGGAGTACTGAAGCTTTCTTT.

There are many counts of this clonotype. This chain uses TRBV18 with TRBJ1-1, with 7 bases fitting TRBD1. V trimming: 4 bases; J trimming: 7 bases; junction bases outside the gene matches: 0. The germline CDR1 and CDR2 sequences are KGHSH and LQKENI. The CDR3 consists of 11 residues. In nucleotides, the CDR3 is TGTGCCAGCTCACGACAGGGTGAAGCTTTCTTT. Its translation is CASSRQGEAFF.